The present TCR beta chain was sequenced within a study of shared clonotypes between healthy human individuals. Findings and caveats of the study: Donor scarcity curtailed the genetic and exposure-history diversity represented herein.

Trimming removed 8 bases at V and 1 base at J, with 11 bases between. Looked up from germline, CDR1 is MDHEN and CDR2 is SYDVKM. The CDR3 consists of 14 residues. Those who donated were healthy HIV-negative adults, with no recent acute infections or vaccinations reported. Naive CD4+ cells were CD45RA-selected; the remaining cells were memory. Concerning this clone: Its antigen is unidentified.

Evenly divided among several immunoSEQ plates was the genomic DNA of each subset. Only in-frame clones appear in the TCRdb table, and some are missing; sequencing was by immunoSEQ multiplex PCR. The table has 2 million to 3 million clones, under 95% seen once. This chain links TRBV28 with TRBJ1-4, with D possibly TRBD1 on 5 matching bases. The receptor was isolated from a young man in good health. Some clones in this sample may be carry-over from other donors' samples. Material: naive CD4+ T cells from PBMCs. The sample's subset: CD45RA+ positively selected. The DNA of the CDR3 is TGTGCCAGCGGCGGTGGGGGAACTAATGAAAAACTGTTTTTT. It specifies CASGGGGTNEKLFF.